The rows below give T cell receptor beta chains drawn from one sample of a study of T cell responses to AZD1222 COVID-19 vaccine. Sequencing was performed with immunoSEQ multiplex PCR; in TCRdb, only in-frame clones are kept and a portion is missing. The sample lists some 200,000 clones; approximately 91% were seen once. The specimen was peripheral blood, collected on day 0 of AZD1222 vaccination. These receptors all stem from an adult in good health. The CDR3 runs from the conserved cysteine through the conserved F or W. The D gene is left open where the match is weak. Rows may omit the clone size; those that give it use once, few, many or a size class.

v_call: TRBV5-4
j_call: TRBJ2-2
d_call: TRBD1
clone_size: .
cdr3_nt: TGTGCCAGCAGCTCGGTCGGACAGGGTAGGACCGGGGAGCTGTTTTTT
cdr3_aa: CASSSVGQGRTGELFF

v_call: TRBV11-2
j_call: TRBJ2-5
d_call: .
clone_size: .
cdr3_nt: TGTGCCAGCAGCTTAGATCAGGAGACCCAGTACTTC
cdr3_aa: CASSLDQETQYF

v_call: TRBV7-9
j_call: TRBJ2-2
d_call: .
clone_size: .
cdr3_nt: TGTGCCAGCAGCCCACCAGGTTGGGCGGACGGGGAGCTGTTTTTT
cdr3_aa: CASSPPGWADGELFF

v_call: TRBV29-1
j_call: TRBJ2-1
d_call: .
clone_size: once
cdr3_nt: TGCAGCGTTAAGGGGGTACGGGACTCGTATGGTGAGCAGTTCTTC
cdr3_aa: CSVKGVRDSYGEQFF

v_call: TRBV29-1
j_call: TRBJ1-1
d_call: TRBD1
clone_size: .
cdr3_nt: TGCAGCGTTACAAGCCCCGGGACAGGGGGCGACACTGAAGCTTTCTTT
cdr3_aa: CSVTSPGTGGDTEAFF

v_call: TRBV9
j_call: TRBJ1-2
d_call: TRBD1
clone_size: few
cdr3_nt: TGTGCCAGCAGCGTTACCGGGACAGGCGACAACTATGGCTACACCTTC
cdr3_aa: CASSVTGTGDNYGYTF

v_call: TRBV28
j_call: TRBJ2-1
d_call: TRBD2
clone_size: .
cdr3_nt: TGTGCCAGCAGTCCCAGCGGGAGTGTTAGTGAGCAGTTCTTC
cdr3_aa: CASSPSGSVSEQFF

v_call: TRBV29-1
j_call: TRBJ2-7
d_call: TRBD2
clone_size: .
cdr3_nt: TGCAGCGTAAGCGGGAGACTCAACTACGAGCAGTACTTC
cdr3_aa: CSVSGRLNYEQYF

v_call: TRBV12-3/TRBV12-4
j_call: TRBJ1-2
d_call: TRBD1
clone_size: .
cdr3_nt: TGTGCCAGCAGCCAGGGACAGGGTGGCTACACCTTC
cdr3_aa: CASSQGQGGYTF

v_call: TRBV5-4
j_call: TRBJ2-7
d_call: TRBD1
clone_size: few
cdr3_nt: TGTGCCAGCAGCCGACAGGGGGCGCTGGTTGGAGAGCAGTACTTC
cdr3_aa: CASSRQGALVGEQYF

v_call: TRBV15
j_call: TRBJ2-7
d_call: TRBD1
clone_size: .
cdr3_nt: TGTGCCACCAGCAGAGACGCCACAGGGGGCGACGCGCAGTACTTC
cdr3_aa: CATSRDATGGDAQYF

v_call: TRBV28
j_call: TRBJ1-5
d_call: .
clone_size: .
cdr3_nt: TGTGCCAGCAACGGCAACAGGGTGTTACCCAATCAGCCCCAGCATTTT
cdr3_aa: CASNGNRVLPNQPQHF

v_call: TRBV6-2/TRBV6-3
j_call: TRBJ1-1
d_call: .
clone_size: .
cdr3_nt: TGTGCCAGCAGTTACTCGAGTTGGGCAGCTAGCGAAGCTTTCTTT
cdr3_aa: CASSYSSWAASEAFF

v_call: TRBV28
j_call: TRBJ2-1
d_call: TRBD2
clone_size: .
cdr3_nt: TGTGCCAGCAGTCCGGGACTAGACTTGTTAGGCAATGAGCAGTTCTTC
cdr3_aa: CASSPGLDLLGNEQFF

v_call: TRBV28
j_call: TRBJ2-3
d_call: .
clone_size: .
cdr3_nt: TGTGCCAGCAGTTCTCAGGACATCACAGATACGCAGTATTTT
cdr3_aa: CASSSQDITDTQYF

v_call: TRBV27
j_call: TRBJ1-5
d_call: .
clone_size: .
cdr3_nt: TGTGCCAGCAGTCCAATGGACACTAGCAATCAGCCCCAGCATTTT
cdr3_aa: CASSPMDTSNQPQHF

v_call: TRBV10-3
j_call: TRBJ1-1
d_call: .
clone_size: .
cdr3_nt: TGTGCCATCAGGGGGGGGAAAGACACTGAAGCTTTCTTT
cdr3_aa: CAIRGGKDTEAFF

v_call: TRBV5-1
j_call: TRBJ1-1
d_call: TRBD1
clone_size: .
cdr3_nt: TGCGCCAGCAGCCCAGGGACAGTGAACACTGAAGCTTTCTTT
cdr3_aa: CASSPGTVNTEAFF

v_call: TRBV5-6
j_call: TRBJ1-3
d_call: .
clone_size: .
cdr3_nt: TGTGCCAGAAGTGCGCCCGGAAACACCATATATTTT
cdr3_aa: CARSAPGNTIYF

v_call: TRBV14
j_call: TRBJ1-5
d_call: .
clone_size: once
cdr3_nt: TGTGCCAGCAGCCAAGCTTACGGGGTAAAGGAAAATCAGCCCCAGCATTTT
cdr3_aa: CASSQAYGVKENQPQHF

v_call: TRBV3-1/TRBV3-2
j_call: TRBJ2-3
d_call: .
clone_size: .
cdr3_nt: TGTGCCAGCAGCCAGGGTTTCGAAGATACGCAGTATTTT
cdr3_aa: CASSQGFEDTQYF

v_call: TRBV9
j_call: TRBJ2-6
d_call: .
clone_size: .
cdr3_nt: TGTGCCAGCGAAGGTCGTGGGACGGGGGCCAACGTCCTGACTTTC
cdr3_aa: CASEGRGTGANVLTF

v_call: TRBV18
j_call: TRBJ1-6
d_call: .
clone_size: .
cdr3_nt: TGTGCCAGCTCACCACAAGAAACAGAAAATTCACCCCTCCACTTT
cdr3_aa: CASSPQETENSPLHF

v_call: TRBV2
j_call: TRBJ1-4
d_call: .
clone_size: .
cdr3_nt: TGTGCCAGCAGACGACAGATTCAAAATGAAAAACTGTTTTTT
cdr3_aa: CASRRQIQNEKLFF

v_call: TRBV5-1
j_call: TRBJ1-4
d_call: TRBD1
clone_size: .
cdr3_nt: TGCGCCAGCAGCTTGCAGGGGGCTGGCGAAAAACTGTTTTTT
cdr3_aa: CASSLQGAGEKLFF

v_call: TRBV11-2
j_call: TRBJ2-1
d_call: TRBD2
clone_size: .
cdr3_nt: TGTGCCAGCAGCCTTGGACTAGCGGGGGGCGATGAGCAGTTCTTC
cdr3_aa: CASSLGLAGGDEQFF

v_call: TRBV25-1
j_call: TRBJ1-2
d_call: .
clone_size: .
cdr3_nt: TGTGCCAGCGAATATAACTATGGCTACACCTTC
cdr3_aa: CASEYNYGYTF

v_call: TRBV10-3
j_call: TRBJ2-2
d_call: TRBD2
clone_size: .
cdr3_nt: TGTGCCACTCTAGCGGCCGAGAACGGGGAGCTGTTTTTT
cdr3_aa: CATLAAENGELFF

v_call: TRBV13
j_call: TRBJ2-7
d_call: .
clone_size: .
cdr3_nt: TGTGCCAGCAGCTTAAGGGGCGAGCAGTACTTC
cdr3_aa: CASSLRGEQYF

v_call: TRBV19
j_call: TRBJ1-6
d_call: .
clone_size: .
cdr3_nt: TGTGCCAGTAGTTTGCGGGAAGTAGGGACCGACCCCCTCCACTTT
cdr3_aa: CASSLREVGTDPLHF

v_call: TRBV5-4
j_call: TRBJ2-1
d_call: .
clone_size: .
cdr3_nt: TGTGCCAGCAGCTTGTCTGGGAGTCCCCGTTACAATGAGCAGTTCTTC
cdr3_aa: CASSLSGSPRYNEQFF

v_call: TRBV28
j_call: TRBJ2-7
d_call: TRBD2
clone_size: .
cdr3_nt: TGTGCCAGCAGTCCCCAGCGGGAGTTCATGTACGAGCAGTACTTC
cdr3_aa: CASSPQREFMYEQYF

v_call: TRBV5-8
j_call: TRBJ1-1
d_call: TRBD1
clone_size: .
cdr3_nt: TGTGCCAGCAGCTTGGGCGGGACAGGGGCGCCTCGGACTGAAGCTTTCTTT
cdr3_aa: CASSLGGTGAPRTEAFF

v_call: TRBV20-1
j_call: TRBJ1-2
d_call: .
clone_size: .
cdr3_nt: TGCAGTGCTAGTTTTGCAGGGACCTATGGCTACACCTTC
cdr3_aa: CSASFAGTYGYTF

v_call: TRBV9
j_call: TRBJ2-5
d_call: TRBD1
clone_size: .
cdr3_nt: TGTGCCAGCAGCGTAGGCAGGGGGCTGTATGAGACCCAGTACTTC
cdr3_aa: CASSVGRGLYETQYF

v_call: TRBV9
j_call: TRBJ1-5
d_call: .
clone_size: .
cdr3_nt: TGTGCCAGCAGCGTAGGAGGTTCCGGTCAGCCCCAGCATTTT
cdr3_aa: CASSVGGSGQPQHF

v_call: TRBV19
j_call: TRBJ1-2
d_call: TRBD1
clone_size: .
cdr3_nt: TGTGCCAGTAGTACCCGACAGGGAGGAAGCTATGGCTACACCTTC
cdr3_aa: CASSTRQGGSYGYTF

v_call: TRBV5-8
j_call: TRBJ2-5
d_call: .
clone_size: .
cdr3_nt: TGTGCCAGCAGCACTCCCCCGGGAACCTTTCAAGAGACCCAGTACTTC
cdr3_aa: CASSTPPGTFQETQYF

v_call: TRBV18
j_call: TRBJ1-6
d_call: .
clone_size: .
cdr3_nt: TGTGCCAGCTCACCCACAGCCTCTAATTCACCCCTCCACTTT
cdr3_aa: CASSPTASNSPLHF

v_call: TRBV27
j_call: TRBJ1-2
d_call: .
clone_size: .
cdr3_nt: TGTGCCAGCAGTCCGACAGGAAACTATGGCTACACCTTC
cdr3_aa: CASSPTGNYGYTF

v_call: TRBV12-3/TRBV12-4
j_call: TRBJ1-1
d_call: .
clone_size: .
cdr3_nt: TGTGCCAGCAGTTCGGGGCCCCTTGAAGCTTTCTTT
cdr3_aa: CASSSGPLEAFF

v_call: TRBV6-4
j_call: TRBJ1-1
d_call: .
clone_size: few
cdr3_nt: TGTGCCAGCAGTGTGAGAGGCGGGAGCACTGAAGCTTTCTTT
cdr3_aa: CASSVRGGSTEAFF

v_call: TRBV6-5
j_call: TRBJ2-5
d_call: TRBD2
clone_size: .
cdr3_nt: TGTGCCAGTCACGGGGGGGAGGGGGAGACCCAGTACTTC
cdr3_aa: CASHGGEGETQYF

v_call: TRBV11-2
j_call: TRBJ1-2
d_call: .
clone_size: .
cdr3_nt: TGTGCCAGCAGCTTAGACGAATACTATGGCTACACCTTC
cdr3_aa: CASSLDEYYGYTF

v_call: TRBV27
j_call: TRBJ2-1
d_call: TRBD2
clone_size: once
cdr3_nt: TGTGCCAGCAGGGGACTAGCGATCTACAATGAGCAGTTCTTC
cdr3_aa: CASRGLAIYNEQFF

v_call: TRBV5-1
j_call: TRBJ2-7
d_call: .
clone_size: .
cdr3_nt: TGCGCCAGCAGCTTGCAGGGCGACCACGAGCAGTACTTC
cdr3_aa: CASSLQGDHEQYF

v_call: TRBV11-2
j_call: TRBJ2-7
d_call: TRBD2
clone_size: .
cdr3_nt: TGTGCCAGCAGCTTGTTGGGGGGGGTGTACGAGCAGTACTTC
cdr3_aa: CASSLLGGVYEQYF